A selection of T cell receptor beta chains follows, all from one sample in a study of beta chain features in type 1 diabetes. Method: immunoSEQ multiplex PCR; TCRdb's copy keeps in-frame clones and lacks some. This table holds some 360,000 clones, about 20% found once. Sequenced sample: naive CD4+ T cells from blood. These receptors were collected from a woman aged 18-30 years in good health. Each CDR3 is given with its conserved first and last residue.

>TRBJ2-2|TRBV5-6
CASSSFETRNTGELFF
>TRBJ2-5|TRBV5-8
CASSLEAIGETQYF
>TRBJ1-1|TRBV2
CASSDRDTEAFF
>TRBJ1-1|TRBV18
CASSYQGATEAFF
>TRBJ2-1|TRBV29-1
CSVPGGNGYSYNEQFF
>TRBJ2-5|TRBV30
CAWRGLGAQETQYF
>TRBJ1-5|TRBV12-5
CASGWTTGHNQPQHF
>TRBJ2-3|TRBV25-1
CASKLGQGSDTQYF
>TRBJ2-1|TRBV4-2
CASSQVSRGAYNEQFF
>TRBJ1-2|TRBV12-5
CASGWTGVYGYTF
>TRBJ2-1|TRBV4-1
CASSLQTSGRSFDNEQFF
>TRBJ2-3|TRBV5-1
CASSSTVSGTDTQYF
>TRBJ1-2|TRBV30
CAWTLTSGANYGYTF
>TRBJ2-5|TRBV6-5
CASRRQGALETQYF
>TRBJ1-1|TRBV29-1
CSVGQGAGLNTEAFF
>TRBJ2-3|TRBV5-6
CASSRNPGDTQYF
>TRBJ1-1|TRBV11-3
CASSLEQTTEAFF
>TRBJ1-5|TRBV19
CASSIQLTESNQPQHF
>TRBJ2-1|TRBV7-2
CASSLTGTGNNEQFF
>TRBJ1-1|TRBV5-6
CASSLRQGLTEAFF
>TRBJ2-2|TRBV7-9
CASSQGGELFF
>TRBJ1-1|TRBV5-6
CASSLTGLNTEAFF
>TRBJ2-7|TRBV18
CASSPPRHPYEQYF
>TRBJ2-1|TRBV25-1
CASSETSGSFEQFF
>TRBJ2-4|TRBV15
CATSKGLAGEEAKNIQYF
>TRBJ2-3|TRBV9
CASSVGTSGISPRATDTQYF
>TRBJ1-5|TRBV2
CASSGEQAPQPQHF
>TRBJ1-5|TRBV19
CASYGLGGHQPQHF
>TRBJ1-5|TRBV21-1
CASRFPGQGFSNQPQHF
>TRBJ1-2|TRBV7-9
CASSSLSANYGYTF
>TRBJ2-1|TRBV30
CAWSPPGGRAGEQFF
>TRBJ1-4|TRBV7-9
CASSDGQGKEKLFF
>TRBJ2-1|TRBV27
CASSLWGQGTYNEQFF
>TRBJ1-5|TRBV30
CAWSDGGASNQPQHF
>TRBJ2-1|TRBV20-1
CSARGGGRQFF
>TRBJ2-5|TRBV10-3
CATRGLAEETQYF
>TRBJ1-2|TRBV14
CASSQGRDYGYTF
>TRBJ1-2|TRBV6-5
CASSSQGSYTF
>TRBJ2-7|TRBV6-1
CASREDRDRGFYEQYF
>TRBJ1-1|TRBV2
CASSVLEANTEAFF
>TRBJ1-1|TRBV28
CASTSTEAFF
>TRBJ2-3|TRBV29-1
CSAGGLSSGAGDTQYF
>TRBJ2-1|TRBV29-1
CSGSKAGTNYNEQFF
>TRBJ2-6|TRBV9
CASSVGLGQLPAGANVLTF
>TRBJ2-7|TRBV5-1
CASSFWTGTYEQYF
>TRBJ1-2|TRBV9
CASSVSAGTADGYTF
>TRBJ1-2|TRBV30
CAWSVHAGGYGYTF
>TRBJ2-7|TRBV6-5
CASSYSASGRYEQYF
>TRBJ1-3|TRBV5-1
CASSLTVSGNTIYF
>TRBJ1-2|TRBV6-1
CASSSGLAGGYTF
>TRBJ2-5|TRBV2
CASMPPQGRETQYF
>TRBJ2-7|TRBV28
CASSPGVNDAYEQYF
>TRBJ2-1|TRBV5-1
CASSSLLAGVYNEQFF